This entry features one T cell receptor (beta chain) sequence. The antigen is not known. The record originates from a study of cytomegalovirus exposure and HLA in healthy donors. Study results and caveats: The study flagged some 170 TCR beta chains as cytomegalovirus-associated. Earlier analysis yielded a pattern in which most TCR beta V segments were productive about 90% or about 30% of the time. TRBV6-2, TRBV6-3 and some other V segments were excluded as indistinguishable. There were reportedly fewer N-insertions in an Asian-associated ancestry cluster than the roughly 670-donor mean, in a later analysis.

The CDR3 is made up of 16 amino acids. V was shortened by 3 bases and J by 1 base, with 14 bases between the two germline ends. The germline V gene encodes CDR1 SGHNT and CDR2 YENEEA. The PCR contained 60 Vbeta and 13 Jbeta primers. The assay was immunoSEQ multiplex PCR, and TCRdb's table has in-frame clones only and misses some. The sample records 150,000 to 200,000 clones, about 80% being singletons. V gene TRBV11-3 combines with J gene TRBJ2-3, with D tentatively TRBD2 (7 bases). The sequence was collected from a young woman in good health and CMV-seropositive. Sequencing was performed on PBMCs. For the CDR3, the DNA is TGTGCCAGCAGCTTTGGGGGGGCAGGGGGCACAGATACGCAGTATTTT. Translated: CASSFGGAGGTDTQYF.